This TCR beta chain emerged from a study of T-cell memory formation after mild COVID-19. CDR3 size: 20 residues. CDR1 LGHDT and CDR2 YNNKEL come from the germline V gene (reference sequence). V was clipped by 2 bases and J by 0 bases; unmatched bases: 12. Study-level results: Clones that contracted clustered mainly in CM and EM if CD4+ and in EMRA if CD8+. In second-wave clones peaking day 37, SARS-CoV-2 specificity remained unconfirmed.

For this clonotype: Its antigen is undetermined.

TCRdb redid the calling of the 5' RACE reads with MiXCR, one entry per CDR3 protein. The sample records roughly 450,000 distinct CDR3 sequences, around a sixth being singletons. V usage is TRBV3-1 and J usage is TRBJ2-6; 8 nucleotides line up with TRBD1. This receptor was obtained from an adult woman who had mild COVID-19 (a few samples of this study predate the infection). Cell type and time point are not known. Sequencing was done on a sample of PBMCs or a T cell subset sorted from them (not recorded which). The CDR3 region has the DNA TGTGCCAGCAGCCAAAGCTTAAGGACAGGGAGAAACTCTGGGGCCAACGTCCTGACTTTC. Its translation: CASSQSLRTGRNSGANVLTF.